The text below deals with one T cell receptor beta chain. This receptor's antigen is unknown. Base qualities are missing; no much larger clone stands one base away. This entry is derived from a study of OX40 agonist ivuxolimab in advanced cancers. In terms of the full investigation: Ivuxolimab was an agonistic, fully human IgG2 monoclonal antibody directed against OX40 (CD134), a costimulatory receptor. Intravenous ivuxolimab was administered to patients every 2 weeks at six dose levels: 0.01, 0.1, 0.3, 1.5, 3 and 10 mg/kg. Of the roughly 50 dose-escalation patients, hepatocellular carcinoma was present in about 20, melanoma in approximately 15, renal cell carcinoma in 9 and head and neck cancer in 9. The dose-escalation cohort was about 83% male with a mean age of around 64 years, ranging from roughly 20 to 80. Prior anti-PD-1, anti-PD-L1 or anti-CTLA-4 therapy was permitted, and 40% of dose-escalation patients had received checkpoint inhibitors. Partial responses occurred in three dose-escalation patients: two with cutaneous melanoma and one with hepatocellular carcinoma. The purpose of peripheral TCRbeta sequencing was to test whether ivuxolimab changed TCR sequence diversity and led to clonal T-cell expansion. The paper reports the monotherapy dose-escalation portion (N ≈ 50 patients) of the phase I ivuxolimab trial.

For sequencing of the TCRbeta CDR3 region, genomic DNA was extracted from the sorted cells. The immunoSEQ Assay was used to sequence the TCRbeta CDR3 regions. TCRdb took this table from immuneACCESS and kept in-frame rearrangements with V and J called. Such tables lack part of the clones; where checked against another copy, unresolved V genes explain under half of the gap, and the rest is unexplained. The table for this sample lists about 100,000 clones; almost 90% of them were counted only once. Jointly, the top ten make up around 0.16% of the sample. The CDR1 and CDR2 encoded by the germline V gene are SGHRS and YFSETQ. V is clipped by 4 bases and J by 0 bases, and the sequence between their germline boundaries is 8 bases long. The CDR3 sequence holds 13 residues, the cysteine and phenylalanine included. Kept here is only the CDR3 DNA, which spans 39 bases and is read in frame from base 1. Patients with autoimmune disease history or receiving systemic immunosuppression were excluded from the trial. In every dose cohort, peripheral blood was drawn for TCR sequencing at baseline, cycle 4 day 1, and cycle 7 day 1. The samples were drawn from a first-in-human, open-label, multicenter phase I dose-escalation trial of ivuxolimab. Adults with locally advanced or metastatic melanoma, renal cell, hepatocellular, or head and neck squamous cell carcinoma were enrolled in the trial. CD4+ and CD8+ T cells were sorted separately from peripheral blood before TCR sequencing.

What the work shows at the level of the full study, not this receptor alone: The antigen specificity of the peripheral T cells that underwent clonal expansion was not determined. On average, CD8+ T cells showed more expanded clones than CD4+ T cells after ivuxolimab. Partial responders in the 0.1-3.0 mg/kg groups had among the lowest normalized peripheral clonal expansion, especially among CD8+ T cells. Low levels of normalized T-cell clonal expansion were also seen in some patients who did not respond. At doses from 0.1 to 3.0 mg/kg, clonal expansion was seen in both CD4+ and CD8+ blood T cells between baseline and week 6.

The sample consisted of CD4+ or CD8+ T cells sorted from blood, taken in a trial of the OX40 agonist ivuxolimab. The chain joins TRBV5-1 to TRBJ2-7; the D gene identity is not certain. This TCR was recovered from an adult with an advanced solid tumor such as melanoma, head and neck, liver or kidney cancer. The base sequence is TGCGCCAGCAGCGCGTATAGCTCCTACGAGCAGTACTTC. It specifies CASSAYSSYEQYF.